This T cell receptor beta chain emerged from a study of blood T cell repertoires in COVID-19. The CDR3 contains 15 residues. Trimming at V came to 5 bases and at J to 6 bases, leaving 10 bases not matched to a gene. CDR1 is MNHEY, CDR2 SVGAGI, per germline. This table comes from immunoSEQ multiplex PCR, and its TCRdb copy is limited to in-frame clones, with some not included. The sample includes roughly 400,000 clones, about 88% of them seen just once. The sample was PBMCs or T cells enriched from blood (not recorded which). This receptor was taken from a young woman who had been exposed to COVID-19. The J gene is TRBJ1-2, the V gene TRBV6-5; 9 positions match TRBD1. CDR3 amino acids: CASSKTGTGNNGYTF. The CDR3 DNA is TGTGCCAGCAGTAAGACCGGGACAGGGAATAATGGCTACACCTTC.